These 2 T cell receptor beta chains originate from one sample sequenced in a study of CD8 T cells in Susac syndrome. When the RNA was reverse transcribed, random hexamers were used with an input of roughly 0.45 to 1 ug. One entry per CDR3 protein, called by TCRdb with MiXCR from the immunoSEQ multiplex PCR reads. The sample has about 140,000 distinct CDR3 sequences, 85% to 95% seen once; the top ten hold roughly 0.2%. Input material: CD8+ T cells from PBMCs. These receptors all come from a human donor with Susac syndrome.

The V gene is TRBV20-1, the J gene TRBJ2-1, with 10 bases identical to TRBD2. CDR1 and CDR2 from the germline V gene are DFQATT and SNEGSKA (reference sequence). This CDR3 region has 18 residues. J was trimmed by 0 bases and V by 6 bases; bases with no gene match: 14. The CDR3 bases are TGCAGTGCGTTAAGCGGGAGGGACAGTGGGTCCTCCTACAATGAGCAGTTCTTC. Translated, it gives CSALSGRDSGSSYNEQFF.

V is TRBV11-2 and J is TRBJ2-7; a weak D match, TRBD1 (6 bases). The germline CDR1 and CDR2 sequences are SGHAT and FQNNGV. Trimming left V 3 bases short and J 5 bases short, with 11 bases between. The CDR3 runs 13 residues. The CDR3: CASSFGAGDEQYF. CDR3 coding DNA: TGTGCCAGCAGCTTTGGCGCAGGGGACGAGCAGTACTTC. The entire variable domain, with the rest obtained from reference TRBV11-2 and TRBJ2-7, is as follows: EAGVAQSPRYKIIEKRQSVAFWCNPISGHATLYWYQQILGQGPKLLIQFQNNGVVDDSQLPKDRFSAERLKGVDSTLKIQPAKLEDSAVYLCASSFGAGDEQYFGPGTRLTVT.